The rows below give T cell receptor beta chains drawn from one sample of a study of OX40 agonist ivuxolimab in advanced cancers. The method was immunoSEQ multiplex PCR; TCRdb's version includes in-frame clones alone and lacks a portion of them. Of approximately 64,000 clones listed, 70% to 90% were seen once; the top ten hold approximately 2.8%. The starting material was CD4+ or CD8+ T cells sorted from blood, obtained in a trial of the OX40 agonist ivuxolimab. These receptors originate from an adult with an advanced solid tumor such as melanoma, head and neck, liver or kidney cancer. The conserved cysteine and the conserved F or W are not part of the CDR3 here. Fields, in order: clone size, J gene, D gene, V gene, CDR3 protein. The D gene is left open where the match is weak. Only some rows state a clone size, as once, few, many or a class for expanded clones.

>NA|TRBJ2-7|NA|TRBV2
ASNGVGSYEQY
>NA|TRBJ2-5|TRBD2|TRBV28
ASTAPLAGGQETQY
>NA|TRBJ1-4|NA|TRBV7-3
ASPRARWVNEKLF
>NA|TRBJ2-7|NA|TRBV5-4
ASSLGRGTAGEQY
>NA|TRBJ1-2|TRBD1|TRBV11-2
ASSPAQGYYGYT
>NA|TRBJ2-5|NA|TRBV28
ASSPGGQRETQY
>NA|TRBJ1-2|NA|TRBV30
AASPVLANYGYT
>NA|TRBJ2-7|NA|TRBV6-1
ANPTASGEQY
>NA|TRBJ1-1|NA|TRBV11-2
ASSLELNTEAF
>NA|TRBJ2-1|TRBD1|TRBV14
ASSQGLGTVNEQF
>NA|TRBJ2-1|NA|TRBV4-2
ASSLDPGSGLF
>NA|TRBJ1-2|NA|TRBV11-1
ASSPRHLRQVFGYT
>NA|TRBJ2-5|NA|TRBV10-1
ASPETGLVTQY
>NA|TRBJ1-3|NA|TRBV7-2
ASSLRPSGSGNTIY
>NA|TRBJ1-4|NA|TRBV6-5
ASSRRTNEKLF
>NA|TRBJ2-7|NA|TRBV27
ASSPQGSSYEQY
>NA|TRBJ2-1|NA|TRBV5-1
ASSLSPPIRDEQF
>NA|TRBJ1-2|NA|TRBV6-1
ASSRARPGSGYT
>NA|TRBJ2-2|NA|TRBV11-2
ASSLELQGGLF
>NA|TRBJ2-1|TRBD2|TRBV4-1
ASSQERPGLAQQF
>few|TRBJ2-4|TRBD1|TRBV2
ASSYLGQGQNIQY
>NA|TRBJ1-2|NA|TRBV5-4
ASSRPGVEISPNYGYT
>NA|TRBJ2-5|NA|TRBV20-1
SPGGGETQY
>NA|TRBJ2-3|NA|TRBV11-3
ASSLGGTDTQY
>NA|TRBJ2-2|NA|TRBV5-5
ATEQATLTGELF
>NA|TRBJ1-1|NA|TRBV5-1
ASSWGEGTEAF
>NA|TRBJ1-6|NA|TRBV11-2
ASSLAPGINSPLH
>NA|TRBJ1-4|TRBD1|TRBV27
ASRPTGGELEKLF
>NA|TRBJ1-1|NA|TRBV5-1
ASSSGSGTEAF
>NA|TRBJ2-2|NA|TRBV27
ASRSTGRGKAGELF
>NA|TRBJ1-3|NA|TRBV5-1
ASSSGSATANTIY
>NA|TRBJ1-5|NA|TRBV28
ASSLDGSWRGNQPQH
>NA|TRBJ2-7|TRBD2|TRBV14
ASSPLYRTRSYEQY
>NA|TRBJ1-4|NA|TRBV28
ASSSGGGEKLF
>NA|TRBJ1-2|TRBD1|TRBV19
ASSSPGQGPNYGYT
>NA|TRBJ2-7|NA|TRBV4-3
ASSQGWTVSYEQY
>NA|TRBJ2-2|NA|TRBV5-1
ASSKDSFTGELF
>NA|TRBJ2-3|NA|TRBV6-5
ASTKAVASTDTQY
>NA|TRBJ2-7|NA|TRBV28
ASNGFGEQY
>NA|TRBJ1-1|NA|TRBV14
ASSQDLRNTEAF
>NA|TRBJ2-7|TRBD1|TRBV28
ASKGQRSSYEQY
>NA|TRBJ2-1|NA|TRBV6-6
ASSAQGSPTNEQF
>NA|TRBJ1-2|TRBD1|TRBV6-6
ASSYGQGLSYGYT
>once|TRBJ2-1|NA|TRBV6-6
ASSYGQGEQF
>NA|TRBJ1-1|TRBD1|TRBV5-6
ASSLGTGETNTEAF